The next 6 T cell receptor beta chains were all read from a single sample in a study of follicular helper T cells after annual influenza vaccination. Time point: 2015-2016 season, 7 days after influenza vaccination. The method was immunoSEQ multiplex PCR; TCRdb's version includes in-frame clones alone and lacks a portion of them. In the table there are 7,000 or so clones, about four fifths of which are singletons. Material: CXCR5- memory CD4+ T cells sorted from blood, obtained 7 days after influenza vaccination. The receptors here all came from an adult who received the influenza vaccine.

The chain couples TRBV18 to TRBJ2-3; 13 nucleotides line up with TRBD2. With 3 bases clipped from V and 1 base from J, the junction kept 10 bases outside the gene matches. The CDR3 covers 19 residues. Germline assignment: CDR1 KGHSH and CDR2 LQKENI. The CDR3 reads CASSPRTSGGPSGTDTQYF. In nucleotides, the CDR3 is TGTGCCAGCTCACCTAGGACTAGCGGGGGCCCGAGCGGCACAGATACGCAGTATTTT.

The V and J genes are TRBV11-2 and TRBJ1-4, with D perhaps TRBD1 (6 bases). Trimming took 5 bases from V and 0 from J, leaving 10 bases between them. Germline CDR1 reads SGHAT; CDR2 reads FQNNGV. The CDR3 is 15 residues long. The CDR3 DNA reads TGTGCCAGCAGCCGTCGGACAGCAACTAATGAAAAACTGTTTTTT. This sequence encodes CASSRRTATNEKLFF.

The CDR3 DNA sequence: TGTGCCTGGAGTGCCGGGCGAAACACAGATACGCAGTATTTT. This translates into CAWSAGRNTDTQYF. The chain carries TRBV30 and TRBJ2-3; D not certain. Germline V gene lookup returns CDR1 GTSNPN and CDR2 SVGIG (reference sequence). V was shortened by 1 base and J by 2 bases, with 10 bases between the two germline ends. CDR3 length equals 14 residues.

This clone appeared a few times. The chain recombines TRBV29-1 with TRBJ2-7, with TRBD2 identical over 10 bases. J gave up 3 bases and V 6 bases, and 5 bases lay outside the gene matches. Germline loops: CDR1 SQVTM, CDR2 ANQGSEA. The CDR3 has 13 residues. The CDR3 DNA is TGCAGCGTGCGGACTAGCGGCGACTACGAGCAGTACTTC. Protein: CSVRTSGDYEQYF.

The V call is TRBV5-6, the J call TRBJ1-4; D gene uncertain. The V gene's germline CDR1 is SGHDT and CDR2 YYEEEE. The CDR3 covers 16 residues. V was cut by 2 bases and J by 4 bases, with 15 bases left in between. The CDR3 DNA follows: TGTGCCAGCAGCTTAGGACCACCCGCGTTTAATGAAAAACTGTTTTTT. Translating it yields CASSLGPPAFNEKLFF.

The chain combines TRBV7-2 with TRBJ2-3; D is perhaps TRBD1 (6 bases). The CDR3 consists of 15 residues. Germline lookup yields CDR1 SGHTA and CDR2 FQGNSA. V lost 4 bases and J lost 1, with 12 bases in between. This chain's CDR3 is CASSYGTPRTDTQYF. Written as DNA, the CDR3 is TGTGCCAGCAGCTACGGGACACCGCGCACAGATACGCAGTATTTT.